One and the same sample provided the 21 T cell receptor beta chains below, sequenced in a study of T-cell memory formation after mild COVID-19. TCRdb reprocessed the 5' RACE reads with MiXCR, giving one entry per CDR3 protein. Seen here are approximately 250,000 distinct CDR3 sequences, approximately 16% observed once, and the top ten hold roughly a fifth. The sequenced material came from PBMCs or a T cell subset sorted from them (not recorded which). The source is a man aged 18-30 years who had mild COVID-19 (a few samples of this study predate the infection). Cell type and time point are not known.

The J gene is TRBJ1-2, the V gene TRBV6-5; 9 nucleotides match TRBD1. The trim removed 4 bases at V and 11 bases at J, leaving 8 bases unmatched. Germline values: CDR1 MNHEY, CDR2 SVGAGI. The CDR3 extends over 13 amino acids. The CDR3 sequence: CASSLGQGTGYTF. CDR3 in DNA: TGTGCCAGCAGTTTAGGACAGGGGACCGGATACACCTTC.

The V gene is TRBV6-2 or TRBV6-3, the J gene TRBJ1-1; 7 bases map to TRBD1. V gave up 5 bases and J gave up 6 bases; unmatched junction bases: 3. CDR3 length: 12 amino acids. The germline gives CDR1 MNHEY, CDR2 SVGEGT. The CDR3 DNA is TGTGCCAGCAGTCGACAGGGTCCTGAAGCTTTCTTT. This encodes CASSRQGPEAFF.

This clonotype was picked up a small number of times. The rearrangement uses TRBV7-2 and TRBJ2-6, with D hard to call. The CDR3 loop spans 15 amino acids. CDR1 is SGHTA and CDR2 is FQGNSA in the germline V gene. Trimming removed 7 bases from V and 4 bases from J, with 14 bases in between. This CDR3 reads CASTNRVAGANVLTF. CDR3 DNA: TGTGCCAGCACCAACAGAGTAGCAGGGGCCAACGTCCTGACTTTC.

V is TRBV6-1 and J is TRBJ1-1, with 8 bases fitting TRBD1. The CDR3 loop spans 15 amino acids. Germline lookup yields CDR1 MNHNS and CDR2 SASEGT. V was pared by 0 bases and J by 4 bases, with 4 bases of the junction left unmatched. CDR3 sequence reads: CASSEAPTGGTEAFF. In nucleotides, the CDR3 is TGTGCCAGCAGTGAAGCCCCCACAGGGGGCACTGAAGCTTTCTTT.

The chain carries TRBV3-1 and TRBJ1-2; D is unresolved. The V and J ends lost 2 bases and 4 bases respectively, with 2 bases between them. The CDR3 length is 11 residues. The germline CDR1 and CDR2 sequences are LGHDT and YNNKEL (reference sequence). The CDR3 DNA sequence: TGTGCCAGCAGCCAACTCTATGGCTACACCTTC. Translated: CASSQLYGYTF. The whole variable domain, filled in from reference TRBV3-1 and TRBJ1-2, reads DTAVSQTPKYLVTQMGNDKSIKCEQNLGHDTMYWYKQDSKKFLKIMFSYNNKELIINETVPNRFSPKSPDKAHLNLHINSLELGDSAVYFCASSQLYGYTFGSGTRLTVV.

The rearrangement joins TRBV7-2 to TRBJ2-5, with TRBD2 identical over 11 bases. This CDR3 is built from 17 residues. From germline, CDR1 is SGHTA and CDR2 FQGNSA. V dropped 4 bases and J dropped 6; count of bases not matched to a gene: 13. The CDR3 reads CASSSPLAGGPKKTQYF. As DNA, the CDR3 is TGTGCCAGCAGCTCGCCGCTAGCGGGGGGTCCTAAGAAGACCCAGTACTTC. Variable domain in full (rest from reference TRBV7-2 and TRBJ2-5): GAGVSQSPSNKVTEKGKDVELRCDPISGHTALYWYRQSLGQGLEFLIYFQGNSAPDKSGLPSDRFSAERTGGSVSTLTIQRTQQEDSAVYLCASSSPLAGGPKKTQYFGPGTRLLVL.

There are many counts of this clonotype. The gene calls are TRBV6-2 or TRBV6-3 and TRBJ2-2, with D tentatively TRBD1 (6 bases). V dropped 7 bases and J dropped 3 bases, with 15 bases sitting between them. The V gene's germline CDR1 is MNHEY and CDR2 SVGEGT. CDR3 length: 15 residues. The CDR3: CASNKDRIYTGELFF. The CDR3, as DNA: TGTGCCAGCAACAAGGACAGAATATACACCGGGGAGCTGTTTTTT.

This clonotype occurred a few times. The J gene is TRBJ1-1, the V gene TRBV12-3 or TRBV12-4; D remains unclear. V lost 5 bases and J 4 bases, leaving 11 bases between the germline ends. The CDR3 loop spans 13 amino acids. The CDR3 loop reads CASSVQWGTEAFF. CDR3 sequence (DNA): TGTGCCAGCAGTGTTCAGTGGGGCACTGAAGCTTTCTTT.

This clonotype was counted only a few times. This sequence joins TRBV14 and TRBJ2-7; D is uncertain. The germline CDR1 and CDR2 sequences are SGHDN and FVKESK. CDR3 length equals 17 residues. V was pared by 1 base and J by 4 bases, with 20 bases between. The CDR3 bases are TGTGCCAGCAGCCAAGTAGTATCGGACCCTCAAATTTACGAGCAGTACTTC. It encodes CASSQVVSDPQIYEQYF. Full variable domain (outside the CDR3, taken from reference TRBV14 and TRBJ2-7): EAGVTQFPSHSVIEKGQTVTLRCDPISGHDNLYWYRRVMGKEIKFLLHFVKESKQDESGMPNNRFLAERTGGTYSTLKVQPAELEDSGVYFCASSQVVSDPQIYEQYFGPGTRLTVT.

This clonotype was observed a few times. J is TRBJ1-1 and V is TRBV7-6, with D tentatively TRBD1 (5 bases). The CDR3 spans 13 residues. V lost 1 base to trimming and J lost 7 bases, with 10 bases between them. Germline V gene lookup returns CDR1 SGHVS and CDR2 FNYEAQ. CDR3 sequence reads: CASSLEVGVEAFF. The CDR3 DNA reads as TGTGCCAGCAGCTTAGAAGTGGGGGTTGAAGCTTTCTTT.

The chain employs TRBV7-2 and TRBJ2-3; 12 nucleotides agree with TRBD2. The CDR3 spans 16 residues. Germline CDR1 and CDR2: SGHTA and FQGNSA. Trimming at V came to 5 bases and at J to 2 bases, leaving 5 bases not matched to a gene. In DNA form, the CDR3 reads TGTGCCAGCAGCGCGCTAGCGGGGGGGTCCACAGATACGCAGTATTTT. It specifies CASSALAGGSTDTQYF. Supplemented by reference TRBV7-2 and TRBJ2-3, the full variable domain reads GAGVSQSPSNKVTEKGKDVELRCDPISGHTALYWYRQSLGQGLEFLIYFQGNSAPDKSGLPSDRFSAERTGGSVSTLTIQRTQQEDSAVYLCASSALAGGSTDTQYFGPGTRLTVL.

The V gene is TRBV7-2, the J gene TRBJ1-3; no firm D call. This CDR3 contains 16 residues. The germline CDR1 and CDR2 sequences are SGHTA and FQGNSA. Between the trimmed V and J ends, which lost 5 bases and 0 bases, there was a span of 14 bases. CDR3 sequence reads: CASSPRFPGSGNTIYF. DNA of the CDR3: TGTGCCAGCAGCCCCAGATTTCCAGGCTCTGGAAACACCATATATTTT. Combining the CDR3 with reference TRBV7-2 and TRBJ1-3 gives the whole variable domain GAGVSQSPSNKVTEKGKDVELRCDPISGHTALYWYRQSLGQGLEFLIYFQGNSAPDKSGLPSDRFSAERTGGSVSTLTIQRTQQEDSAVYLCASSPRFPGSGNTIYFGEGSWLTVV.

The sample holds a few counts of this clonotype. J is TRBJ1-1 and V is TRBV10-3; D is uncertain. Germline V lookup: CDR1 ENHRY, CDR2 SYGVKD. V lost 2 bases, J lost 7 bases, and 5 bases lay in between. This CDR3 contains 11 residues. Here the CDR3 DNA reads TGTGCCATCAGTGAGCGGTATGAAGCTTTCTTT. Translation gives CAISERYEAFF.

This clonotype was seen many times. The V gene is TRBV5-1, the J gene TRBJ2-3, with D tentatively TRBD1 (5 bases). The germline V and J ends were trimmed by 1 base and 4 bases, with 10 bases remaining between them. CDR1 SGHRS and CDR2 YFSETQ come from the germline V gene. This CDR3 comprises 14 residues. The CDR3 spells CASSLFTGPDTQYF. The CDR3 DNA follows: TGCGCCAGCAGCTTGTTCACAGGCCCAGATACGCAGTATTTT.

This clonotype was counted between two and nine times. CDR3 in amino acids: CASSLAPPKETQYF. In DNA, the CDR3 is TGCGCCAGCAGCTTGGCCCCTCCTAAGGAGACCCAGTACTTC. This chain uses TRBV5-1 with TRBJ2-5; unclear D gene. The CDR3 sequence is 14 residues long. The germline V gene has CDR1 SGHRS and CDR2 YFSETQ. V was cut by 0 bases and J by 5 bases, with 11 bases left in between.

This clonotype was detected only a few times. The rearrangement joins TRBV5-1 to TRBJ2-7; TRBD1 agrees at 11 bases. The germline CDR1 and CDR2 sequences are SGHRS and YFSETQ. The CDR3 sequence is 15 residues long. V lost 4 bases, J lost 6 bases, and 9 bases stayed unmatched. DNA for the CDR3: TGCGCCAGCAGCCTGCAGGACAGGGGGCAAAGCGAGCAGTACTTC. It encodes CASSLQDRGQSEQYF.

In this sample, this clonotype turned up many times. This chain joins TRBV10-3 and TRBJ2-7; no firm D call. The CDR3 is made up of 14 amino acids. Between the trimmed V and J ends, which lost 11 bases and 2 bases, there was a span of 19 bases. Germline values: CDR1 ENHRY, CDR2 SYGVKD. The CDR3 DNA is TGTGCCGCACGATCCCAAGTGGGTCCCTACGAGCAGTACTTC. Protein product: CAARSQVGPYEQYF.

This chain links TRBV20-1 with TRBJ2-7; TRBD2 matches at 7 bases. Per germline, CDR1 DFQATT and CDR2 SNEGSKA (reference sequence). The CDR3 covers 20 residues. V lost 2 bases and J lost 0; bases outside the gene matches: 22. The CDR3 DNA sequence: TGCAGTGCTAGATCGTCTTTTGGGGGGGAAGCGGTGGTATACTCCTACGAGCAGTACTTC. Translating gives CSARSSFGGEAVVYSYEQYF.

This clonotype was detected a few times. The chain carries TRBV20-1 and TRBJ2-4; possibly TRBD1 for D (5 bases). CDR3 length: 16 amino acids. Germline loops: CDR1 DFQATT, CDR2 SNEGSKA (reference sequence). Trimming pared 6 bases from V and 4 bases from J, leaving 22 bases between. The CDR3 nucleotides read TGCAGTGCCCTCCCCCTGATAGGGGCCGAAAAAAACATTCAGTACTTC. This sequence encodes CSALPLIGAEKNIQYF.

The CDR3 protein is CASRVTGGRGYTF. CDR3 nucleotides: TGTGCCAGCAGAGTTACAGGGGGTAGAGGCTACACCTTC. The chain combines TRBV6-1 with TRBJ1-2; TRBD1 aligns across 8 bases. V was pared by 6 bases and J by 8 bases, with 8 bases of the junction left unmatched. This CDR3 contains 13 residues. Looked up from germline, CDR1 is MNHNS and CDR2 is SASEGT.

V usage is TRBV20-1 and J usage is TRBJ1-1; a weak D match, TRBD1 (5 bases). The germline V gene encodes CDR1 DFQATT and CDR2 SNEGSKA (reference sequence). CDR3 length equals 13 residues. Between the trimmed V and J ends, which lost 5 bases and 2 bases, there was a span of 12 bases. CDR3 residues: CSALQASNTEAFF. CDR3 sequence (DNA): TGCAGTGCTCTACAGGCGAGCAACACTGAAGCTTTCTTT.